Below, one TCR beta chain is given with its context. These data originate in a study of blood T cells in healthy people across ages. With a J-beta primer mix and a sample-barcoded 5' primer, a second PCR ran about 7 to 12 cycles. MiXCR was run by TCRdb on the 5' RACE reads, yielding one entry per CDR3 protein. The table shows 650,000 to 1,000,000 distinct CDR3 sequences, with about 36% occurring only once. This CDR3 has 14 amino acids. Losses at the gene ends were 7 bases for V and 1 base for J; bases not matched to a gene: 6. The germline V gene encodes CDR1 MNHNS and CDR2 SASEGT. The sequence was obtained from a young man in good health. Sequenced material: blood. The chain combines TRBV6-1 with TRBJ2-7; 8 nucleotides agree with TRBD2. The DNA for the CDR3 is TGTGCCAGCAAATCTAGCGGGCCTTCCTACGAGCAGTACTTC. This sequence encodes CASKSSGPSYEQYF.